This T cell receptor beta chain is drawn from a study of blood T cell repertoires in COVID-19. Whole-study context: Sample material is recorded as cDNA or gDNA derived from T cells, B-cell-depleted T cells, or PBMCs.

Data came from immunoSEQ multiplex PCR; TCRdb stores just in-frame clones and leaves some out. In the table there are 110,000 to 150,000 clones, about 80% of which are singletons. The sequenced material came from peripheral blood. This TCR was recovered from a woman older than 75 with acute or convalescent COVID-19.

CDR3 in amino acids: CASSLSLGRGESEAFF. The CDR3 DNA sequence: TGTGCCAGCAGCTTATCTTTGGGGAGGGGCGAGAGTGAAGCTTTCTTT. The J gene is TRBJ1-1, the V gene TRBV7-2; tentatively, D is TRBD1 (5 bases). The germline V gene encodes CDR1 SGHTA and CDR2 FQGNSA. CDR3 length: 16 amino acids. Trimming left V 2 bases short and J 7 bases short, with 20 bases between.